The present entry profiles one T cell receptor beta chain with its context. This CDR3 has 14 residues. Trimming took 8 bases from V and 3 from J; bases not matched to a gene: 6. The germline V gene has CDR1 GTSNPN and CDR2 SVGIG (reference sequence). From the 5' RACE reads, TCRdb called clonotypes with MiXCR, one entry per CDR3 protein. The data show tens of thousands of distinct CDR3 sequences, more than 9% seen once. The data originate from a study of early T cells in non-severe SARS-CoV-2 infection. The chain uses TRBV30 and TRBJ2-1; 11 nucleotides match TRBD2. This clonotype was sampled from an adult who was a healthcare worker with PCR-confirmed SARS-CoV-2 infection or an uninfected control (not recorded which). Input material: whole blood. This chain's CDR3 is CAVRLAGSYNEQFF. The CDR3, as DNA: TGTGCCGTACGACTAGCGGGGAGCTACAATGAGCAGTTCTTC.